This TCR beta chain is drawn from a study of cytomegalovirus exposure and HLA in healthy donors. Trimming took off 5 bases at V and 8 bases at J, with 10 bases between the two ends. CDR1 and CDR2 (germline): SGDLS, YYNGEE. The CDR3 is 11 amino acids. Amplification used 60 Vbeta primers and 13 Jbeta primers. Clones were sequenced by immunoSEQ multiplex PCR, and TCRdb holds only the in-frame ones, with some missing. Counted here are roughly 160,000 clones, 80% to 85% occurring once; the ten biggest clones make up around 9%. The TCR originated in a male donor in good health and CMV-seropositive. The specimen was PBMCs. The chain couples TRBV9 to TRBJ1-2; no definite D call. Here the CDR3 DNA reads TGTGCCAGCAGGTTAGCGGGGGGCTACACCTTC. As protein: CASRLAGGYTF.